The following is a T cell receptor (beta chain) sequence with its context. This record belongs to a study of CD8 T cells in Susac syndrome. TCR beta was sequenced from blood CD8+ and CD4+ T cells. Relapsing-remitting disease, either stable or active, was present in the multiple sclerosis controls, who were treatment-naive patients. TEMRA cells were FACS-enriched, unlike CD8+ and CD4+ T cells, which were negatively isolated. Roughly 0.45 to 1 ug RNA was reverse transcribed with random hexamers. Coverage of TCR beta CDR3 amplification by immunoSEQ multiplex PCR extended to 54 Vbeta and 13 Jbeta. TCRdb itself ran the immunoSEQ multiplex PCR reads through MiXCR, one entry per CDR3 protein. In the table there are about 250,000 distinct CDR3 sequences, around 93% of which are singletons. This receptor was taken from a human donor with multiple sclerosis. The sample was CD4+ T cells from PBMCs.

The CDR3 sequence: CATSDLKFGNEQFF. The CDR3 DNA sequence: TGTGCCACCAGTGATCTCAAGTTTGGCAATGAGCAGTTCTTC. The chain has TRBV24-1 and TRBJ2-1; no clear D gene. In germline, CDR1 is KGHDR, CDR2 SFDVKD. The CDR3 runs to 14 residues. Trimming took off 3 bases at V and 6 bases at J, with 11 bases between the two ends.